Listed below are T cell receptor beta chains from one sample, sequenced in a study of T cell repertoires in cytomegalovirus infection. The antigens these receptors bind are not known. TCRdb itself ran the reads through MiXCR, one entry per CDR3 protein. This sample has approximately 910,000 distinct CDR3 sequences, with roughly 30% found just once. Sequencing was performed on cultured CD8+ T cells from PBMCs, taken from culture after CMV antigen stimulation. The receptors come from a human donor in good health (CMV status not recorded). Some clones in this sample may be carry-over from other donors' samples. Both conserved end residues are part of each CDR3. The D gene is left open where the match is weak. Some rows have no size entry. The others give once, few or many, or a class for an expanded clone.

V,size,J,D,CDR3,DNA
TRBV7-9,.,TRBJ2-5,TRBD2,CASSMTSGEETQYF,TGTGCCAGCAGCATGACTAGCGGGGAAGAGACCCAGTACTTC
TRBV19,.,TRBJ2-2,.,CASSIMTPGELFF,TGTGCCAGTAGTATTATGACACCCGGGGAGCTGTTTTTT
TRBV7-6,many,TRBJ1-3,.,CASSLEGGNTIYF,TGTGCCAGCAGCTTAGAGGGGGGAAACACCATATATTTT
TRBV10-3,few,TRBJ2-5,TRBD2,CAIRTTSGGIKTQYF,TGTGCCATCAGGACAACTAGCGGGGGAATCAAGACCCAGTACTTC
TRBV14,.,TRBJ1-5,.,CASSAGRGQPQHF,TGTGCCAGCAGCGCCGGACGGGGTCAGCCCCAGCATTTT
TRBV23-1,.,TRBJ2-3,TRBD1,CASSHRQGAWSLCTQYF,TGCGCCAGCAGTCATCGACAGGGGGCTTGGTCTTTATGTACGCAGTATTTT
TRBV27,.,TRBJ1-2,.,CASSFGGFAGSYTF,TGTGCCAGCAGTTTCGGGGGTTTCGCCGGGAGCTACACCTTC
TRBV7-2,many,TRBJ2-1,.,CASSLEGPTLGYNEQFF,TGTGCCAGCAGCTTAGAGGGGCCCACACTGGGGTACAATGAGCAGTTCTTC
TRBV7-8,.,TRBJ2-1,.,CASSLPLGLYNEQFF,TGTGCCAGCAGTCTTCCCCTTGGGCTCTACAATGAGCAGTTCTTC
TRBV7-6,.,TRBJ1-3,TRBD1,CASSTGQGASGNTIYF,TGTGCCAGCAGTACGGGACAGGGGGCATCTGGAAACACCATATATTTT
TRBV9,.,TRBJ2-5,.,CASTEGDGGFIQETQYF,TGTGCCAGCACGGAGGGGGATGGGGGGTTCATCCAAGAGACCCAGTACTTC
TRBV6-5,.,TRBJ1-2,.,CASSYSPGETYGYTF,TGTGCCAGCAGTTACTCACCAGGGGAGACCTATGGCTACACCTTC
TRBV18,few,TRBJ2-6,.,CASSPPWSGLYSGANVLTF,TGTGCCAGCTCACCACCGTGGTCGGGCCTCTACTCTGGGGCCAACGTCCTGACTTTC
TRBV12-3/TRBV12-4,once,TRBJ2-7,.,CASSFRGGPHEQYF,TGTGCCAGCAGTTTTAGGGGGGGGCCCCACGAGCAGTACTTC
TRBV7-9,.,TRBJ2-5,.,CASSLAQVQETQYF,TGTGCCAGCAGCTTAGCCCAGGTCCAAGAGACCCAGTACTTC
TRBV12-3/TRBV12-4,.,TRBJ2-2,TRBD2,CASSPAGGQGGELFF,TGTGCCAGCAGTCCAGCGGGGGGGCAGGGCGGGGAGCTGTTTTTT
TRBV20-1,.,TRBJ2-2,TRBD1,CSAAWTGVRELFF,TGCAGTGCCGCATGGACAGGGGTCAGGGAGCTGTTTTTT